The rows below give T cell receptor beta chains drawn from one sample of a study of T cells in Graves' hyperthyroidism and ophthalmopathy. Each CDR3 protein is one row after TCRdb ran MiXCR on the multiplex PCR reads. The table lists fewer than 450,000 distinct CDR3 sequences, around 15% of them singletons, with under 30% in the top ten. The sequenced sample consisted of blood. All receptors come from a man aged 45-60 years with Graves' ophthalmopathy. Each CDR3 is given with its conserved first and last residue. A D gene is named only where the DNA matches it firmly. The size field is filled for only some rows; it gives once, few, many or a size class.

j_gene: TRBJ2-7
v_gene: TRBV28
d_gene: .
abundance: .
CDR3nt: TGTGCCAGCAGCCTGGGGCGGGCGAGTCAGTACTTC
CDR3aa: CASSLGRASQYF

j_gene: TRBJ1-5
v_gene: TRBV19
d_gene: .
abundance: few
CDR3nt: TGTGCCAGTACCGATGTCCTGAATCAGCCCCAGCATTTT
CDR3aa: CASTDVLNQPQHF

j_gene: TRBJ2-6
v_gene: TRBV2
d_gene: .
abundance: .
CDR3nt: TGTGCCAGCAGGACTTCAGGGTCTGGGGCCAACGTCCTGACTTTC
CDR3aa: CASRTSGSGANVLTF

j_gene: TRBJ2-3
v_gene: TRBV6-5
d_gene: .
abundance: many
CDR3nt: TGTGCCAGCAGTTACTCGTATGGGAGCGGGAGCACAGATACGCAGTATTTT
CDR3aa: CASSYSYGSGSTDTQYF

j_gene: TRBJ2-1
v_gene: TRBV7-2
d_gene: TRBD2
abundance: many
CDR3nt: TGTGCCAGCAGTGAATACGCAGCGGGGCCCTTGCCTAATGAGCAGTTCTTC
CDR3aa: CASSEYAAGPLPNEQFF

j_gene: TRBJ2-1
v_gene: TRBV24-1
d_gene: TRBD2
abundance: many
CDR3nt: TGTGCCACCCGGGGGACTAGCGGGAGCGAGCCCTACAATGAGCAGTTCTTC
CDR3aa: CATRGTSGSEPYNEQFF

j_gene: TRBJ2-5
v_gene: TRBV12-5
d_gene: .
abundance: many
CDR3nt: TGTGCTAGTGGTTTGACGATCCGGGACCAAGACATTGAGACCCAGTACTTC
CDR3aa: CASGLTIRDQDIETQYF

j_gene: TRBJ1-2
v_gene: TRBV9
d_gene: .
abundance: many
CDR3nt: TGTGCCAGCAGCGTCTCAGGAGGGGAGGAATATGGCTACACCTTC
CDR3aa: CASSVSGGEEYGYTF

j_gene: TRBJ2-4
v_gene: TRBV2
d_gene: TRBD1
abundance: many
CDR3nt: TGTGCCAGCAGTTATGACAGGGTAAACATTCAGTACTTC
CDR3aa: CASSYDRVNIQYF

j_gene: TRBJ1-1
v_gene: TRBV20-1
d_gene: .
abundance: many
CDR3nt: TGCAGTGCTAGGGAGACCACCGGCCTTGCTTTCTTT
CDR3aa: CSARETTGLAFF

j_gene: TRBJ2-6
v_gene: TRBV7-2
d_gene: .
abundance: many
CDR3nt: TGTGCCAGCAGCTTTGCCCCTGGGGCCAACGTCCTGACTTTC
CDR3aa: CASSFAPGANVLTF

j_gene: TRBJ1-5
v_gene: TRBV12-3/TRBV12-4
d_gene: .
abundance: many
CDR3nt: TGTGCCAGCAGTTTAACGGGCAGGGGACAGCCCCAGCATTTT
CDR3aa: CASSLTGRGQPQHF

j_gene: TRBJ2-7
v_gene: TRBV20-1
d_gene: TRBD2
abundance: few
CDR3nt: TGCAGTGCCTCCGGTAGTTTTCTAGCGGGAATCGAGCAGTACTTC
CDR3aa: CSASGSFLAGIEQYF

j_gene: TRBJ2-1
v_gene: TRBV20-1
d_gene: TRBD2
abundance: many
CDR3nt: TGCAGTGCTAGACCATTCCGACTAGCGGGAGAGAACAATGAGCAGTTCTTC
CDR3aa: CSARPFRLAGENNEQFF

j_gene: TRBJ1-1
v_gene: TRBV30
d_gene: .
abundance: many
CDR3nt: TGTGCCTGGACAAAAATGAACACTGAAGCTTTCTTT
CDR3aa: CAWTKMNTEAFF

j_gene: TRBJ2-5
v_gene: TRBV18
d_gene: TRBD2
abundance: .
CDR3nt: TGTGCCAGCTCACCCCTCCCTAGCGGCCAAGAGACCCAGTACTTC
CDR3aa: CASSPLPSGQETQYF

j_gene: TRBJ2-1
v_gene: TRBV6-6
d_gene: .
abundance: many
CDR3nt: TGTGCCAGCAGTTACGCCCCACTCAGGGACTACAATGAGCAGTTCTTC
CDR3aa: CASSYAPLRDYNEQFF

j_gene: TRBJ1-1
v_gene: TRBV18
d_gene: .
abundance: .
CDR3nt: TGTGCCAGCTCACCGCTGCGTTCATTATCTGGTGGAGATGTGCACACTGAAGCTTTCTTT
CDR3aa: CASSPLRSLSGGDVHTEAFF

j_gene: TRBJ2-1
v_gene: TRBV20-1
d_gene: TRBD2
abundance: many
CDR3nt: TGCAGTGCTAGAGGGCTAGCGGGAGTCCATGAGCAGTTCTTC
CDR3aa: CSARGLAGVHEQFF

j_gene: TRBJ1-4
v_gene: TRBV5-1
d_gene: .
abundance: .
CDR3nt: TGCGCCAGCAGCTTGGTCGGGACAAGTAATGAAAAACTGTTTTTT
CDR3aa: CASSLVGTSNEKLFF

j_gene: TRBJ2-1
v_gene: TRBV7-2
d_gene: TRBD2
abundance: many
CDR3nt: TGTGCCAGCAGCCGGACTAGCGGGAGGGCAAGGCGCAATGAGCAGTTCTTC
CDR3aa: CASSRTSGRARRNEQFF

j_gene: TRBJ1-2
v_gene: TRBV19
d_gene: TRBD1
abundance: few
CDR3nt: TGTGCCAGTAGGGAACGGGGACAGGGGGACTATGGCTACACCTTC
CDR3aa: CASRERGQGDYGYTF

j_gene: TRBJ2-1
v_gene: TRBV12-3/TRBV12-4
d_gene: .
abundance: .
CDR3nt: TGTGCCAGCAGTTTATCCTCCTACAATGAGCAGCTCTTC
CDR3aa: CASSLSSYNEQLF

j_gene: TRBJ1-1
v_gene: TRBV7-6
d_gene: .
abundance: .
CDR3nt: TGTGCCAGCAGCTTGGCGGTGGCGAAGAACACTGAAGCTTTCTTT
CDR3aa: CASSLAVAKNTEAFF

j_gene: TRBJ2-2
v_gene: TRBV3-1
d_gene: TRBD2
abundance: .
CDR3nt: TGTGCCAGCAGGCCGACTAGCGGGAGGGCCGGGGAGCTGTTTTTT
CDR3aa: CASRPTSGRAGELFF

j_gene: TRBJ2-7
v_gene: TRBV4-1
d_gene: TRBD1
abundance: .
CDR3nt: TGCGCCAGCAGCCAAGAAGGTTTTAGGACAGGGGCTTGGGAGCAGTACTTC
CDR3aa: CASSQEGFRTGAWEQYF

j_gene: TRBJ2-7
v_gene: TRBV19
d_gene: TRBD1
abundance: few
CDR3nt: TGTGCCAGTACCCCGGGACAGGGTGGCTACGAGCAGTACTTC
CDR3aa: CASTPGQGGYEQYF